A selection of T cell receptor beta chains follows, all from one sample in a study of human T cells and chemical hapten exposure. TCRdb fed the RACE reads into MiXCR, producing one record per CDR3 protein. The table lists 95,000 to 150,000 distinct CDR3 sequences, approximately 12% of them singletons, with approximately 2.8% in the top ten. The starting material was whole blood, obtained in connection with sensitization to the hapten diphenylcyclopropenone (DPC). The origin of the receptors is a young woman with alopecia areata. Some clones in this sample may be carry-over from other donors' samples. The CDR3 runs from the conserved cysteine through the conserved F or W. D genes are given only for firm matches. Size tells how often a clone was seen (once, few, many) or the class of an expanded clone, and some rows leave it out.

>TRBJ2-5|.|.|TRBV30
TGTGCCTGGAGCGTTAGACCGCGCCAAGAGACCCAGTACTTC
CAWSVRPRQETQYF
>TRBJ2-7|TRBD1|few|TRBV12-3/TRBV12-4
TGTGCCAGCAGTACTACCGGGACAGGGCCTTACGAGCAGTACTTC
CASSTTGTGPYEQYF
>TRBJ2-2|.|many|TRBV7-7
TGTGCCAGCAGCCTCACCCCCGCGATCGGGGAGCTGTTTTTT
CASSLTPAIGELFF
>TRBJ2-1|.|many|TRBV6-6
TGTGCCAGCAGTCCCGGGACACTGGATTCAAATGAGCAGTTCTTC
CASSPGTLDSNEQFF
>TRBJ1-5|.|.|TRBV28
TGTGCCACCCGCGGGAGTATTCAGCCCCAGCATTTT
CATRGSIQPQHF
>TRBJ2-4|TRBD1|.|TRBV20-1
TGCAGTGTCAGACAGGGGTTAGCCAAAAACATTCAGTACTTC
CSVRQGLAKNIQYF
>TRBJ1-6|.|few|TRBV7-2
TGTGCCAGCAGCTTAGCGTGGAGGGGGATGGATTCACCCCTCCACTTT
CASSLAWRGMDSPLHF
>TRBJ1-6|.|.|TRBV6-6
TGTGCCAGCAGTTATGGGGGTGCCTATAATTCACCCCTCCACTTT
CASSYGGAYNSPLHF
>TRBJ1-1|.|few|TRBV30
TGTGCCTGGACGAGGGTCACTGAAGCTTTCTTT
CAWTRVTEAFF
>TRBJ2-7|.|few|TRBV4-2
TGTGCCAGCAGCCAAGATGAGAGTTTCTACGAGCAGTACTTC
CASSQDESFYEQYF
>TRBJ2-7|.|few|TRBV28
TGTGCCAGCAGTGTCTTTTCCTACGAGCAGTACTTC
CASSVFSYEQYF
>TRBJ2-7|.|.|TRBV20-1
TGCAGTGCTAGTATCACTAGCAACGAGCAGTACTTC
CSASITSNEQYF
>TRBJ1-1|TRBD1|many|TRBV29-1
TGCAGCGTTGAATTGGACAGGGCGGTTGAAGCTTTCTTT
CSVELDRAVEAFF
>TRBJ2-5|.|.|TRBV19
TGTGCCAGTAGTATCCGCTCTCAACAGGGCCTCCAAGAGACCCAGTACTTC
CASSIRSQQGLQETQYF
>TRBJ1-1|.|.|TRBV11-2
TGTGCCAGCAGCTCGACCGGGACACCGAGCGGGGAAGCTTTCTTT
CASSSTGTPSGEAFF
>TRBJ2-5|.|few|TRBV18
TGTGCCAGCTCACCACAAGGACGTCCCCAAGAGACCCAGTACTTC
CASSPQGRPQETQYF
>TRBJ2-1|.|.|TRBV27
TGTGCCAGCAGTTCACCCCGCGTGGGGAGGTACAATGAGCAGTTCTTC
CASSSPRVGRYNEQFF